This T cell receptor beta chain derives from a study of cytomegalovirus exposure and HLA in healthy donors (dated by TCRdb to 2016 to 2017). Looking at the study overall: An earlier analysis of several hundred of the donors reported around 280 Gb of sequence data and 90 million to 120 million unique TCR beta sequences obtained from about 180 million T cells. Roughly 300 gigabases of sequencing data and around 88 million unique TCR sequences made up an early release that covered approximately 700 HLA-typed donors. Among the roughly 430 genotyped donors, around 81% belonged to the genetic ancestry cluster associated with self-reported Caucasian donors. The study was designed to test whether signatures of past pathogen exposure could be identified by cataloging public T cell receptors. Using immunosequencing, the study profiled T cell repertoires from 640 or so subjects and related those repertoires to cytomegalovirus serostatus. In addition to the first cohort of several hundred subjects, a separate validation cohort of around 110 different subjects was used. To predict cytomegalovirus infection status, the study brought together high-throughput TCR immunosequencing, statistical association of individual TCRs with disease status, and machine learning. In a later analysis, previously published TCR beta repertoires from 500 to 750 donors were re-analyzed and high-resolution HLA genotyping was added so that TCR occurrence patterns could be studied. Rather than drawing on any new phenotypic data, the later analysis identified candidate immune exposures from TCR beta sequences and the way those sequences occurred across donors. In an earlier analysis of over 550 of the donors, high-throughput TCR beta sequencing was used to judge whether each TCR beta V gene segment behaved as functional or pseudogenic. Donor age, sex, ethnicity and CMV serostatus were collected together with the repertoire data. Genome-wide SNP genotypes for about 65% of the 666 donors were used in a later genetic analysis, which treated that subset as a discovery cohort. All discovery cohort repertoires had been generated using a single sequencing platform. HLA typing included class I and class II loci at four-digit resolution. The number of donors typed differed by locus, with roughly 629-640 for A, B, C, DRB1 and DQB1, about 500 for DQA1, 600 to 610 for DPA1, and about 450 for DPB1. Because of strong linkage in the cohort, roughly five DR-DQ haplotypes were treated as single units for association and clustering. Among about 400 genotyped donors of the cohort, an average of around 250,000 unique TCR beta nucleotide sequences was sequenced per donor, of which 15% to 20% were non-productive. The study at large found these results: Roughly uniform sequencing depth across donors was assumed in presence/absence analyses, although this assumption may not hold. Broadly in line with IMGT annotations, most TCR beta V segments showed up in productive rearrangements about 87% or about 30% of the time in an earlier analysis of about 500 of the donors. Linkage disequilibrium might explain the correlated functional status among segregating V segments, but an unknown experimental factor could not be excluded. The only immune exposure information available for the cohort was CMV serostatus. A later genetic analysis reported fewer N-insertions in productive TCRs among donors in an Asian-associated ancestry cluster than the approximately 670-donor mean. Several of the top co-occurrence clusters appeared to be linked to parvovirus B19, influenza, CMV and Epstein-Barr virus, according to a later analysis. A later analysis found that most CMV-associated TCR beta chains appeared HLA-restricted, with HLA associations seemingly driven largely by CMV exposure. The earlier analysis of about 600 of the donors excluded some 16 rarely observed V segments, including chromosome 9 orphons, because counts were too low. A further reported finding was that TCR beta sequences accurately predicted the HLA-A and HLA-B alleles for most subjects in the first cohort. In vitro tests confirmed that three of the cytomegalovirus-associated TCR beta chains recognize cytomegalovirus antigens. In both the original and validation cohorts, the classifier was reported to diagnose cytomegalovirus status with high specificity and sensitivity. Most TCR sequences were seen in very few donors, while some public TCRs were found in many individuals. A total of 164 TCR beta chains were listed by the study as associated with cytomegalovirus. The 87-base-pair reads could not distinguish some IMGT-functional V segments, including TRBV6-2 and TRBV6-3, so those segments were excluded. Strong co-occurrence of HLA alleles, especially DR and DQ, made assigning TCR associations to individual alleles difficult. The sequencing pipeline was judged likely to have produced a cluster of highly shared sequence variants as a technical artifact. Because HLA typing was missing for some donors at each locus, association tests included only the typed subset. A later analysis found that TCR association rates varied across HLA loci, with DRB1 alleles showing the most associated TCRs and HLA-C alleles the fewest. The cohort was sequenced for TCR beta chains only, and without alpha or paired-chain data the features that could be detected were limited. According to the authors, the approach could potentially be generalized to other disease states and immunological phenotypes. Compared with equally common non-associated chains, HLA-associated TCR beta chains in a later analysis were more clonally expanded and had lower generation probabilities. Specific HLA alleles were associated with 15,000 to 20,000 TCR beta sequences at a false discovery rate of 0.05 in a later analysis. A later genetic analysis associated a missense DCLRE1C variant with V-gene and J-gene trimming of TCR beta chains, and an independent cohort replicated the association.

The receptor library was made with the immunoSEQ multiplex PCR assay. For the multiplex PCR, a mixture combining 60 forward primers for TCR Vbeta segments and 13 reverse primers for TCR Jbeta segments was used. The CDR3 region of rearranged TCR beta genes was amplified from genomic DNA by a multiplex PCR assay. Amplified TCR beta libraries were sequenced as 87-base-pair reads on the Illumina HiSeq System. The authors processed their data as follows. A later analysis tallied 70 million to 100 million unique TCR beta chains across the 600 to 700 repertoires, and roughly 11 million of those chains were shared by two or more donors. A nearest-neighbor algorithm error-corrected the raw reads and collapsed the reads into unique sequences, merging closely related sequences to remove PCR and sequencing errors. To assign V, D and J gene segments, CDR3 sequences were aligned to IMGT reference sequences. For a sequence to be retained, a match of at least six nucleotides was required to both a V gene segment and a J gene segment. A rearrangement counted as productive if the CDR3 had no stop codons and remained in frame with V and J, and every other rearrangement counted as non-productive. Following IMGT convention, CDR3 was defined as the stretch from the second conserved V-encoded cysteine to the conserved J-encoded phenylalanine. Sequences without an unambiguous match to a single V gene segment were excluded from the earlier analysis of approximately 600 of the donors. In an earlier analysis of 587 of the donors, a V segment was called functional when productive rearrangements were above 56.7%, and segregating when the standard deviation between donors exceeded 5%. A statistical classification framework was built to diagnose cytomegalovirus status from the catalog of TCR beta chain sequences. In a later analysis, TCR nucleotide sequences were compared against IMGT/GENE-DB human TR gene sequences so that V and J genes could be assigned. The TCRdist pipeline was used in a later analysis to assign CDR3 sequences and most-parsimonious VDJ recombination scenarios. A later analysis defined each TCR beta chain by its CDR3 amino acid sequence plus V-gene family, and excluded reads lacking a unique V-gene family. In a later analysis, a few hundred highly shared, low-generation-probability nucleotide sequences were removed to address suspected cross-contamination and a sequencing artifact. In a later analysis, a clonal expansion index was calculated for each public chain from normalized within-repertoire ranks of inferred template counts. In a later analysis, generation probabilities were computed using a VDJ recombination model fitted to out-of-frame rearrangements, and the results were checked against IGoR. A later analysis scored TCR-TCR, TCR-HLA and TCR-CMV co-occurrence with hypergeometric tests, applying a repertoire-size bias correction to TCR pairs. To estimate false discovery rates, a later analysis permuted the HLA or CMV assignments 20 times. In a later analysis, co-occurring TCRs were grouped using DBSCAN, with TCRdist sequence similarity added in when clustering inside HLA-allele-positive subsets. Repertoires with fewer than 30,000 or more than 120,000 public chains were left out of co-occurrence clustering, as were four to six repertoires with anomalous nucleotide sharing. TCRdb holds this immuneACCESS table with in-frame rearrangements only. Some clones are missing; in checked studies, unresolved V genes explain under half, and the rest has no known cause. For V, J and clone size, that table is used; D and trimming come from the DNA. The sample contains 65,000 to 85,000 clones, over 9% of them found a single time. The leading ten clones occupy approximately 25% of the sample.

V loses 4 bases of germline sequence and J loses 6 bases, and the interval between the two ends is 16 bases. From the cysteine up to the phenylalanine, the CDR3 has a length of 15 residues. The retained sequence is limited to the CDR3, 45 bases, with the frame set at the first base. CDR1 and CDR2, looked up from the germline V gene (reference sequence), are WNHNN and SYGVQD. This clone was observed a few times. This clone's antigen is unknown. Nothing much larger sits one base from this clone, and base qualities are not available. The cohort consisted of more than 650 healthy bone marrow donors. All cohort members were sampled while nominally healthy, although unrecorded immune exposures were likely present. The donor was CMV seropositive and was included in the group of 250 to 300 seropositive cohort members. Every donor gave a peripheral blood sample, and the peripheral blood mononuclear cells from that sample were used for TCR beta sequencing. The Qiagen DNeasy Blood Extraction Kit was used to extract genomic DNA from the blood cell samples.

This receptor was obtained from a man in his 60s in good health and CMV-seropositive. Recombination joined TRBV10-1 with TRBJ2-1; a tentative D match to TRBD1 spans 5 bases. The sample taken for sequencing was PBMCs. DNA sequence: TGCGCCAGCAGTGGGGGATCAGGGTTAGGCAATGAGCAGTTCTTC. This encodes CASSGGSGLGNEQFF.